The entry below gives a single TCR beta chain sequence along with its context. The sample originates from a study of control samples from healthy donors and cancer patients. This table comes from immunoSEQ multiplex PCR, and its TCRdb copy is limited to in-frame clones, with some not included. The repertoire consists of 140,000 or so clones, with 91% occurring once and the leading ten covering roughly 3.2%. Germline values: CDR1 SGHVS, CDR2 FQNEAQ. The CDR3 is 16 amino acids. V lost 5 bases, J lost 3 bases, and 12 bases stayed unmatched. The sequence came from a man younger than 40 in good health. What was sequenced was blood. The rearrangement uses TRBV7-8 and TRBJ2-5; TRBD1 aligns across 7 bases. The CDR3 nucleotides read TGTGCCAGCAGCCCATACGACAGGGCCGGAAAAGAGACCCAGTACTTC. Its protein is CASSPYDRAGKETQYF.